This TCR beta chain appears in the sequencing data of a study of T cells in localized non-small cell lung cancer. Only in-frame clones appear in the TCRdb table, and some are missing; sequencing was by immunoSEQ multiplex PCR. The data contain more than 15,000 clones, about 85% of them seen just once; the ten biggest clones take up 23%. Study results and limitations: Clonality of T cells reached its maximum in uninvolved adjacent lung, surpassing tumor. A single tumor region was sequenced, leaving heterogeneity possible. Median about 58 top-100 tumor clones were shared with paired adjacent lung.

CDR1 and CDR2 (germline): LNHDA, SQIVND (reference sequence). The ends lost 3 bases at V and 6 bases at J; junction bases unmatched: 6. This CDR3 is 14 amino acids long. About this clone: Antigen specificity is unknown.

The rearrangement uses TRBV19 and TRBJ2-5; 8 nucleotides align to TRBD1. This sequence was found in a male donor older than 55 with stage I lung adenocarcinoma. The source material was peripheral blood, sampled before any cancer treatment. CDR3 amino acids: CASSIGQGAKTQYF. The CDR3 nucleotides are TGTGCCAGTAGTATTGGGCAGGGGGCAAAGACCCAGTACTTC.